Following are 20 T cell receptor beta chains from one sample sequenced in a study of cytomegalovirus exposure and HLA in healthy donors. Sequenced by immunoSEQ multiplex PCR; TCRdb stores in-frame clones only, minus some. The data hold tens of thousands of clones, with roughly 94% observed a single time. Sequenced input: PBMCs. These receptors were collected from a woman under 30 in good health and CMV-seropositive.

The V and J genes are TRBV5-6 and TRBJ2-3; D is possibly TRBD1 (7 bases). V was pared by 0 bases and J by 2 bases, with 13 bases between. The CDR3 is made up of 16 amino acids. CDR1 and CDR2 from the germline V gene are SGHDT and YYEEEE. The chain's CDR3 is CASSLVAGQLTDTQYF. The CDR3 nucleotides read TGTGCCAGCAGCTTGGTTGCGGGACAGCTCACAGATACGCAGTATTTT. Supplemented by reference TRBV5-6 and TRBJ2-3, the full variable domain reads DAGVTQSPTHLIKTRGQQVTLRCSPKSGHDTVSWYQQALGQGPQFIFQYYEEEERQRGNFPDRFSGHQFPNYSSELNVNALLLGDSALYLCASSLVAGQLTDTQYFGPGTRLTVL.

This clone was detected only once. The chain joins TRBV6-5 to TRBJ1-3; TRBD1 matches at 7 bases. The CDR3 is 15 amino acids. The V and J ends lost 2 bases and 2 bases, in that order; junction bases with no gene match: 3. The V gene's germline CDR1 is MNHEY and CDR2 SVGAGI. Here the CDR3 reads CASSYGTDTGNTIYF. DNA of the CDR3: TGTGCCAGCAGTTACGGGACAGACACTGGAAACACCATATATTTT.

The chain combines TRBV5-1 with TRBJ1-4, with a possible D match to TRBD1 (5 bases). Trimming stripped 3 bases from V and 7 bases from J, with 13 bases between. CDR3 length: 14 residues. Looked up from germline, CDR1 is SGHRS and CDR2 is YFSETQ. The CDR3 loop is CASSSPGLGEKLFF. The CDR3 nucleotides read TGCGCCAGCAGCTCCCCAGGGTTGGGTGAAAAACTGTTTTTT.

The chain couples TRBV23-1 to TRBJ2-1; 7 bases are shared with TRBD2. TRBV23-1 belongs to the ORF category, with a function that is uncertain. Trimming took 4 bases from V and 4 from J; bases not matched to a gene: 7. The CDR3 has 15 residues. CDR3 sequence: CASSPFAGAYNEQFF. The CDR3 DNA reads as TGCGCCAGCAGTCCGTTTGCGGGAGCATACAATGAGCAGTTCTTC.

The chain couples TRBV2 to TRBJ2-1; TRBD2 aligns across 14 bases. This CDR3 has 17 residues. CDR1 and CDR2 (germline): SNHLY, FYNNEI. V lost 2 bases to trimming and J lost 10 bases; unmatched junction nucleotides: 10. CDR3 protein: CASSERRLAGGPGEQFF. DNA for the CDR3: TGTGCCAGCAGTGAAAGAAGACTAGCGGGAGGGCCGGGAGAGCAGTTCTTC.

The V gene is TRBV12-5, the J gene TRBJ1-1; 7 bases are shared with TRBD1. CDR1 LGHNT and CDR2 FRNRAP come from the germline V gene. V dropped 5 bases and J dropped 4; count of bases not matched to a gene: 7. The CDR3 length is 14 residues. CDR3 protein: CASGLSNRGTEAFF. DNA for the CDR3: TGTGCTAGTGGTCTATCTAACAGGGGCACTGAAGCTTTCTTT.

The V call is TRBV27, the J call TRBJ1-1; TRBD1 matches 8 bases. V lost 0 bases and J lost 6; bases outside the gene matches: 6. This CDR3 is 15 amino acids long. CDR1 is MNHEY and CDR2 is SMNVEV in the germline V gene (reference sequence). The CDR3 DNA follows: TGTGCCAGCAGTTTATCTGACAGGGGTAAGGCTGAAGCTTTCTTT. Translated, it gives CASSLSDRGKAEAFF.

The chain has TRBV7-8 and TRBJ2-7; D not certain. The CDR3 length is 14 residues. V was shortened by 3 bases and J by 6 bases, with 15 bases between the two germline ends. The germline V gene has CDR1 SGHVS and CDR2 FQNEAQ. In DNA form, the CDR3 reads TGTGCCAGCAGCTTTGCCCCGGTACTGGTCGAGCAGTACTTC. This sequence encodes CASSFAPVLVEQYF.

The chain couples TRBV5-1 to TRBJ2-7, with D perhaps TRBD2 (6 bases). Trimming left V 6 bases short and J 1 base short, with 14 bases between. The CDR3 covers 14 residues. Germline loops: CDR1 SGHRS, CDR2 YFSETQ. The DNA of the CDR3 is TGCGCCAGCACCGCACTAGCCTCATCCTACGAGCAGTACTTC. Translating gives CASTALASSYEQYF.

This rearrangement joins TRBV5-8 to TRBJ1-4; TRBD1 might be the D (5 bases). The length of the CDR3 is 14 residues. The germline gives CDR1 SGHTS, CDR2 YDEGEE. V was cut by 0 bases and J by 4 bases, with 7 bases left in between. CDR3 amino acids: CASSLEGNNEKLFF. The DNA for the CDR3 is TGTGCCAGCAGCTTGGAGGGGAATAATGAAAAACTGTTTTTT.

The rearrangement joins TRBV27 to TRBJ2-5; 8 bases fit TRBD2. The CDR3 loop spans 15 amino acids. CDR1 and CDR2 from the germline V gene are MNHEY and SMNVEV (reference sequence). V was clipped by 3 bases and J by 4 bases; unmatched bases: 7. CDR3 nucleotide sequence: TGTGCCAGCAGTTTGGGCCGGGGGGGGCCAGAGACCCAGTACTTC. Translation gives CASSLGRGGPETQYF.

The gene calls are TRBV29-1 and TRBJ2-7, with a possible D match to TRBD2 (5 bases). Trimming removed 7 bases from V and 5 bases from J, with 12 bases in between. Per the germline V gene, CDR1 is SQVTM and CDR2 is ANQGSEA. CDR3 length equals 11 residues. DNA for the CDR3: TGCAGCGCCCTACGAGGGAACGAGCAGTACTTC. Translation gives CSALRGNEQYF.

CDR3 in amino acids: CAWTWVAGGPGELFF. The CDR3 bases are TGTGCCTGGACATGGGTAGCGGGAGGGCCCGGGGAGCTGTTTTTT. V gene TRBV30 combines with J gene TRBJ2-2; the match to TRBD2 covers 11 bases. J lost 6 bases, V lost 4 bases, and 7 bases had no gene match. The CDR3 loop spans 15 amino acids. Germline CDR1 reads GTSNPN; CDR2 reads SVGIG (reference sequence).

The J gene is TRBJ1-1, the V gene TRBV19, with 9 bases fitting TRBD1. The CDR3 spans 14 residues. V lost 4 bases and J lost 12; bases outside the gene matches: 12. CDR1 LNHDA and CDR2 SQIVND come from the germline V gene (reference sequence). As DNA, the CDR3 is TGTGCCAGTAGTACTCTCTCATGGGACAGGGAATCTTTCTTT. This encodes CASSTLSWDRESFF.

The gene calls are TRBV7-6 and TRBJ1-1; TRBD1 agrees at 10 bases. CDR1 is SGHVS and CDR2 is FNYEAQ in the germline V gene. The CDR3 runs 16 residues. J lost 3 bases, V lost 4 bases, and 8 bases had no gene match. CDR3 in DNA: TGTGCCAGCAGCTCGACAGGGGGCAAGGGGGACACTGAAGCTTTCTTT. It codes for CASSSTGGKGDTEAFF.

The chain carries TRBV5-1 and TRBJ1-2; a weak D match, TRBD1 (5 bases). Trimming shortened V by 0 bases and J by 8 bases, and 8 bases separated the two germline ends. In germline, CDR1 is SGHRS, CDR2 YFSETQ. The length of the CDR3 is 12 residues. The CDR3 DNA sequence: TGCGCCAGCAGCTTGGGGGGCGAGGGCTACACCTTC. It yields the protein CASSLGGEGYTF.

The V gene is TRBV19, the J gene TRBJ1-2, with D possibly matching TRBD1 (5 bases). The CDR3 has 13 residues. Germline V gene lookup returns CDR1 LNHDA and CDR2 SQIVND (reference sequence). V dropped 0 bases and J dropped 6 bases, with 8 bases sitting between them. CDR3 residues: CASSIDRGNGYTF. CDR3 DNA: TGTGCCAGTAGTATAGATCGGGGGAATGGCTACACCTTC.

The chain employs TRBV10-1 and TRBJ1-5, with a weak D call TRBD1 (5 bases). The germline V and J ends were trimmed by 3 bases and 6 bases, with 21 bases remaining between them. Per germline, CDR1 WNHNN and CDR2 SYGVQD (reference sequence). The CDR3 runs 17 residues. CDR3 DNA sequence: TGCGCCAGCAGTGACATACCGAGGAGGGCTGGGGGTCAGCCCCAGCATTTT. Residues: CASSDIPRRAGGQPQHF.

V is TRBV5-1 and J is TRBJ2-1; perhaps TRBD2 as D (6 bases). CDR1 SGHRS and CDR2 YFSETQ come from the germline V gene. V lost 0 bases and J lost 5, with 15 bases in between. The CDR3 consists of 16 residues. DNA of the CDR3: TGCGCCAGCAGCTTGGCCGGGGGAAGGATAAACAATGAGCAGTTCTTC. As protein: CASSLAGGRINNEQFF.

The chain combines TRBV6-6 with TRBJ1-1, with TRBD1 matching over 8 bases. The CDR3 consists of 15 residues. In germline, CDR1 is MNHNY, CDR2 SVGAGI (reference sequence). After removal of 4 bases from V and 2 bases from J, the junction contained 6 bases not matched to a gene. This CDR3 reads CASSSPGQGNTEAFF. CDR3 DNA sequence: TGTGCCAGCAGTTCCCCTGGACAGGGAAACACTGAAGCTTTCTTT.